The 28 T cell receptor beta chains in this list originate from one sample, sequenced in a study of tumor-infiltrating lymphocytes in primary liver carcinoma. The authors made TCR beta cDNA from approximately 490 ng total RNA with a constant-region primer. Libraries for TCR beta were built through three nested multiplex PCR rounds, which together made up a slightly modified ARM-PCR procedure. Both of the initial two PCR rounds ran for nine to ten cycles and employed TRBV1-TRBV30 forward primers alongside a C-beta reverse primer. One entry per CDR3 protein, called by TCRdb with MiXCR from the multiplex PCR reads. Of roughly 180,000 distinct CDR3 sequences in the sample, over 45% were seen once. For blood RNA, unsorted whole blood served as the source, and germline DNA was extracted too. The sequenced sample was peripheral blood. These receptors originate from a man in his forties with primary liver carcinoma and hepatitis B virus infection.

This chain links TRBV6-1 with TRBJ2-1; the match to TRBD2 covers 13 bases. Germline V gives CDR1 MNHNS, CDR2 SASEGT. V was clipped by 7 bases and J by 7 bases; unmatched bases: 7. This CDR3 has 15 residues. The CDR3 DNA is TGTGCCAGCATACCCCAGACTAGCGGGGGGAATGAGCAGTTCTTC. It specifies CASIPQTSGGNEQFF.

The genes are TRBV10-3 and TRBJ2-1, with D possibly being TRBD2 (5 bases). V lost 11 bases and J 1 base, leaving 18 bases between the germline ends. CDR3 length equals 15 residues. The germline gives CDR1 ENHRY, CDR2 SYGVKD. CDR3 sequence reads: CASQAGLASYNEQFF. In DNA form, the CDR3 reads TGTGCCTCCCAGGCCGGCCTAGCTTCCTACAATGAGCAGTTCTTC.

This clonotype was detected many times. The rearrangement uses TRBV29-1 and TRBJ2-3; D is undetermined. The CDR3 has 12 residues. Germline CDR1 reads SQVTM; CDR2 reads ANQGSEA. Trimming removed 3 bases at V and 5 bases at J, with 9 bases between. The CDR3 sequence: CSVEVNGDTQYF. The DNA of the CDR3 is TGCAGCGTTGAGGTTAATGGAGATACGCAGTATTTT.

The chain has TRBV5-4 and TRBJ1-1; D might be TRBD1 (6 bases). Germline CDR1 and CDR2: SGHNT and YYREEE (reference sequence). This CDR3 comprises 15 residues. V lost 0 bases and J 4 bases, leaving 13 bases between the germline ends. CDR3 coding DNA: TGTGCCAGCAGCTTGGCGGGGGGGCTGGGCACTGAAGCTTTCTTT. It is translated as CASSLAGGLGTEAFF.

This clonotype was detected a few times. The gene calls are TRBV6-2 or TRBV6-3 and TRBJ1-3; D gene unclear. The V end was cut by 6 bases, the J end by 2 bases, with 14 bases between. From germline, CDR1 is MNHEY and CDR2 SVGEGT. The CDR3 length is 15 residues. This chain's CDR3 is CASSLGPRPGNTIYF. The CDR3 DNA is TGTGCCAGCAGCCTCGGTCCTAGGCCTGGAAACACCATATATTTT.

The CDR3 DNA follows: TGTGCCAGCAGCCACACTAGACACGAGCAGTACTTC. Protein: CASSHTRHEQYF. This chain connects TRBV11-2 to TRBJ2-7, with D possibly TRBD2 on 5 matching bases. CDR1 is SGHAT, CDR2 FQNNGV, per germline. Trimming took 5 bases from V and 5 from J, leaving 10 bases between them. CDR3 length: 12 residues.

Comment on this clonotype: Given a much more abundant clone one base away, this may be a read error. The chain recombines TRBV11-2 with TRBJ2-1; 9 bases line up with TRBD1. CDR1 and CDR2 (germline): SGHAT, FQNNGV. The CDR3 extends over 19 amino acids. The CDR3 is CASSLDRGDRARSCNEQFF. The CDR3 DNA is TGTGCCAGCAGCTTAGATCGGGGGGACAGGGCTCGGTCCTGCAATGAGCAGTTCTTC. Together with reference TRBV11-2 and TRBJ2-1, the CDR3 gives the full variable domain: EAGVAQSPRYKIIEKRQSVAFWCNPISGHATLYWYQQILGQGPKLLIQFQNNGVVDDSQLPKDRFSAERLKGVDSTLKIQPAKLEDSAVYLCASSLDRGDRARSCNEQFFGPGTRLTVL.

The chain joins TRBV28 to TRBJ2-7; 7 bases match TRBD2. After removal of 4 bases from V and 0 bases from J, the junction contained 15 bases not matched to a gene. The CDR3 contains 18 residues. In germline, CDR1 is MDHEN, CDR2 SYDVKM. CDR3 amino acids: CASSSGASGFTFSYEQYF. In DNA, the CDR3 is TGTGCCAGCAGTTCCGGCGCTAGCGGCTTTACCTTCTCCTACGAGCAGTACTTC. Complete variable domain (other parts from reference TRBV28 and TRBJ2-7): DVKVTQSSRYLVKRTGEKVFLECVQDMDHENMFWYRQDPGLGLRLIYFSYDVKMKEKGDIPEGYSVSREKKERFSLILESASTNQTSMYLCASSSGASGFTFSYEQYFGPGTRLTVT.

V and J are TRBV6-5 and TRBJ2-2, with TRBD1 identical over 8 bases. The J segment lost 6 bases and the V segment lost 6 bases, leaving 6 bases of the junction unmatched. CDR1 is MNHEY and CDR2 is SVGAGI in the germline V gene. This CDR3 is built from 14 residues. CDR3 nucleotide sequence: TGTGCCAGCAGGACAGGGGAAGCGGCCGGGGAGCTGTTTTTT. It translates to CASRTGEAAGELFF.

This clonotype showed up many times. The CDR3 DNA is TGTGCCAGCAGCTTGAGACCGGGTTCCTACGAGCAGTACTTC. Amino acids: CASSLRPGSYEQYF. V usage is TRBV11-2 and J usage is TRBJ2-7; D call uncertain. V lost 3 bases, J lost 1 base, and 10 bases lay in between. Germline V gene data show CDR1 as SGHAT and CDR2 as FQNNGV. The CDR3 is made up of 14 amino acids.

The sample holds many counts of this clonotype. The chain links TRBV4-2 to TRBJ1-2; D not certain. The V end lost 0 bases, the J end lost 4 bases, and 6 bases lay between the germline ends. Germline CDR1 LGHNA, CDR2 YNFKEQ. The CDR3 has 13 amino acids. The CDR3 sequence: CASSQEGSYGYTF. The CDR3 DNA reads TGTGCCAGCAGCCAAGAAGGGAGCTATGGCTACACCTTC.

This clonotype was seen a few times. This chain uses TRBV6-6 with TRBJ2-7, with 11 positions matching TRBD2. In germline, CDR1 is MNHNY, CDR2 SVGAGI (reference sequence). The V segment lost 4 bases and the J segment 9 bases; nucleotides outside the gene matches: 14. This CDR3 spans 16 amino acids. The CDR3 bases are TGTGCCAGCAGTTCCTTCTTAGCGGGAGGGAGGTCGTCGCAGTACTTC. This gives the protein CASSSFLAGGRSSQYF.

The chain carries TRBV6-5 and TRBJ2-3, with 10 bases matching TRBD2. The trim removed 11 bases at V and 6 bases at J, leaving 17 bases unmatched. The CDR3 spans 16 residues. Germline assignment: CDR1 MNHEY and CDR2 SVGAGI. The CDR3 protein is CAVSPHGLAGADTQYF. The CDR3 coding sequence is TGTGCCGTTTCCCCCCACGGCCTAGCGGGAGCTGATACGCAGTATTTT.

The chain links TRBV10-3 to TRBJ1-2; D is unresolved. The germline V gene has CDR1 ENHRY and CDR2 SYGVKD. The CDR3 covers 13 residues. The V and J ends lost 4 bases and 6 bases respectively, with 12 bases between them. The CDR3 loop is CAISVDESDGYTF. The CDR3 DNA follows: TGTGCCATCAGTGTGGACGAATCTGATGGCTACACCTTC.

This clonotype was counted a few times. In DNA, the CDR3 is TGTGCCAGCAGCTTAGTTCCAGGGAGCTCCTACGAGCAGTACTTC. It specifies CASSLVPGSSYEQYF. The J gene is TRBJ2-7, the V gene TRBV7-8; D possibly matches TRBD1 or TRBD2 (5 bases each). V was shortened by 1 base and J by 0 bases, with 10 bases between the two germline ends. This CDR3 has 15 amino acids. Looked up from germline, CDR1 is SGHVS and CDR2 is FQNEAQ.

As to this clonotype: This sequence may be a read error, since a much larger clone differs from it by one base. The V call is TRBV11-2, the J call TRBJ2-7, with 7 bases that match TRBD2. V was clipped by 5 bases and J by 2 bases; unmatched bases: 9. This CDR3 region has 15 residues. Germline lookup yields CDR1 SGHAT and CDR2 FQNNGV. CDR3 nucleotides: TGTGCCAGCAGCCCCCGACTAGCAGTGACCTACGAGCAGTACTTC. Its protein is CASSPRLAVTYEQYF.

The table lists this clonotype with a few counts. CDR3 sequence: CAISAGHQETQYF. The CDR3 nucleotides are TGTGCCATCAGCGCGGGACATCAAGAGACCCAGTACTTC. V is TRBV10-3 and J is TRBJ2-5, with D perhaps being TRBD1 or TRBD2 (6 bases each). The ends were cut back, 6 bases at V and 2 bases at J, with 10 bases in the middle. The CDR3 is made up of 13 amino acids. CDR1 and CDR2 (germline): ENHRY, SYGVKD.

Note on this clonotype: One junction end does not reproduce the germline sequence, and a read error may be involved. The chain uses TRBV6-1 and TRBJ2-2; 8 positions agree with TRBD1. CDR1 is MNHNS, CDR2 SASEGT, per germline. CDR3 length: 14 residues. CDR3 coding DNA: TGTGTCAGCAGAGACAGGGGTGGCACCGGGGAGCTGTTTTTT. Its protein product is CVSRDRGGTGELFF.

The CDR3 spells CASSLQQGVYGYTF. In nucleotides, the CDR3 is TGTGCCAGCAGCCTACAACAGGGAGTGTATGGCTACACCTTC. This chain connects TRBV11-2 to TRBJ1-2, with TRBD1 as a possible D gene (6 bases). CDR1 is SGHAT and CDR2 is FQNNGV in the germline V gene. The CDR3 contains 14 residues. Trimming removed 5 bases at V and 5 bases at J, with 15 bases between.

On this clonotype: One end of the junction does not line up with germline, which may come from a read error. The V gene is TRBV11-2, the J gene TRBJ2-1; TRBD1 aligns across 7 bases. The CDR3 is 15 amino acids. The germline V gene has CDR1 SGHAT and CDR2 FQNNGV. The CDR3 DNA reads TGTGACAGCAGCTTCCGGACAGGAGTACAAAATGAGCAGTCCTTC. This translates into CDSSFRTGVQNEQSF.

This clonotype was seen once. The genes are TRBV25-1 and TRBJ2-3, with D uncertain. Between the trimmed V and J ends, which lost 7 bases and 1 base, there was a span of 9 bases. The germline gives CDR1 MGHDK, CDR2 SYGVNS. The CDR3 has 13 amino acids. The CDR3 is CASTRRGTDTQYF. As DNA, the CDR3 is TGTGCCAGCACCCGAAGGGGCACAGATACGCAGTATTTT.

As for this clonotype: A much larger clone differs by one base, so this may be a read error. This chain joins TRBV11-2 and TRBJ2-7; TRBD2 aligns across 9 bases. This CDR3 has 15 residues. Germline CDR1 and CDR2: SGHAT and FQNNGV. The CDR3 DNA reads TGTACCAGCAGCTTAGAGTTAGCGGGAGTAAGCGAGCAGTACTTC. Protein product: CTSSLELAGVSEQYF.

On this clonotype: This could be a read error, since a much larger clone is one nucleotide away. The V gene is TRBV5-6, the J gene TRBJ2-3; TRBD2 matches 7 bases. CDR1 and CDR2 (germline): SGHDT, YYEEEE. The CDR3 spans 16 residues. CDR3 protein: CASSLAAGVPTETQYF. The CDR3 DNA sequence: TGTGCCAGCAGCTTGGCGGCGGGGGTCCCTACAGAAACGCAGTATTTT. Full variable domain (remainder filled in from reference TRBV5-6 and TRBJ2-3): DAGVTQSPTHLIKTRGQQVTLRCSPKSGHDTVSWYQQALGQGPQFIFQYYEEEERQRGNFPDRFSGHQFPNYSSELNVNALLLGDSALYLCASSLAAGVPTETQYFGPGTRLTVL.

The CDR3 region is CSARDLAGGTTDTQYF. The CDR3 nucleotides are TGCAGTGCTAGAGATCTAGCGGGAGGGACCACAGATACGCAGTATTTT. This chain connects TRBV20-1 to TRBJ2-3; TRBD2 aligns across 12 bases. This CDR3 spans 16 amino acids. In germline, CDR1 is DFQATT, CDR2 SNEGSKA (reference sequence). V dropped 0 bases and J dropped 2; count of bases not matched to a gene: 3.

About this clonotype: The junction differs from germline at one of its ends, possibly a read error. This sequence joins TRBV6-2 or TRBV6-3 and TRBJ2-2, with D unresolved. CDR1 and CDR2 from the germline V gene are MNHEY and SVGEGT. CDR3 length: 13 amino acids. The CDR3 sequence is CTSRPGTTGELFF. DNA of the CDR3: TGTACCAGCCGACCAGGAACCACCGGGGAGCTGTTTTTT.

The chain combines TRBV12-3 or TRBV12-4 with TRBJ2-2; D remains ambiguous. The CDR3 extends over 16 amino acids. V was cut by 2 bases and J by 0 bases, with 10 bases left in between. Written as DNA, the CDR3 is TGTGCCAGCAGTTTAAGGGCGTCGACGAACACCGGGGAGCTGTTTTTT. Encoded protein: CASSLRASTNTGELFF.

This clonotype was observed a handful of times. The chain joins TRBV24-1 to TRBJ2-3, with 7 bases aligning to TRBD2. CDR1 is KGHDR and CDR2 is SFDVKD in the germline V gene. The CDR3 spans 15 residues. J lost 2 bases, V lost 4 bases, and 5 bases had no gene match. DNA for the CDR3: TGTGCCACCAGTGAGGGGGGGAGAGTCACAGATACGCAGTATTTT. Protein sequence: CATSEGGRVTDTQYF.

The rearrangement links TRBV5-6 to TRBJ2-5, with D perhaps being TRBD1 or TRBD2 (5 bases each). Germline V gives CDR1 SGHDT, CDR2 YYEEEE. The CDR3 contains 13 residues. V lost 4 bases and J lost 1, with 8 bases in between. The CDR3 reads CASSLGPQETQYF. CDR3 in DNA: TGTGCCAGCAGCCTGGGACCCCAAGAGACCCAGTACTTC.